The following is a TCR beta chain sequence with its context. This record belongs to a study of blood T cell repertoires in COVID-19. Looking at the study overall: Both acute and convalescent COVID-19 samples were obtained from the United States, Italy and Spain. From T cells, B-cell-depleted T cells, or PBMCs came the material, which was cDNA or gDNA.

Germline lookup yields CDR1 MNHEY and CDR2 SMNVEV (reference sequence). The CDR3 is 15 residues long. The ends were cut back, 2 bases at V and 0 bases at J, with 5 bases in the middle. In the study's own analysis: From reference gene primer amplification, estimates of nucleated cell counts were derived. Profiling relied on immunoSEQ multiplex PCR, and the TCRdb table lists in-frame clones only, not all of them. Clonal size and the V and J genes are those of that table, whereas D and trimming came from the DNA. This sample has over 120,000 clones, with 75% to 85% found just once. Sequencing input: peripheral blood. This receptor was obtained from a man aged 55 to 69 with active or convalescent COVID-19. The rearrangement joins TRBV27 to TRBJ1-6; D remains unclear. CDR3 in amino acids: CASSLVSSYNSPLHF. DNA for the CDR3: TGTGCCAGCAGTTTAGTCAGCTCCTATAATTCACCCCTCCACTTT.